This T cell receptor (beta chain) was captured in a study of blood T cell repertoires in COVID-19. On the study more broadly: Some COVID-19 samples were acute and others convalescent; all came from the United States, Italy and Spain.

As handled by the study authors: Nucleated cell counts were estimated from reference gene primer amplification. TCRdb's table, derived via immunoSEQ multiplex PCR, lists solely in-frame clones and lacks some. The DNA gave D and trimming, while V, J and clone size come from that table. Among roughly 160,000 clones listed, about 80% were seen once. Clinical histories supplied by participants themselves formed the basis of cohort assignment. Cohort 3 donors counted as recovered after two negative PCRs, clearance, or resolved symptoms. V was trimmed by 0 bases and J by 8 bases, leaving 13 bases between them. Germline loops: CDR1 MNHEY, CDR2 SVGAGI. This CDR3 contains 14 residues.

The gene calls are TRBV6-5 and TRBJ1-2, with a tentative D call TRBD1 (6 bases). This receptor was taken from a woman aged 55-75 years who had recovered from COVID-19. Sequenced material: PBMCs or T cells enriched from blood (not recorded which). CDR3 nucleotide sequence: TGTGCCAGCAGTTACTCGGCGGGGGCGGAAGGCTACACCTTC. It translates to CASSYSAGAEGYTF.